Following are 15 T cell receptor beta chains from one sample sequenced in a study of T cells expressing NK-cell markers. Each CDR3 protein gets one entry in TCRdb, which reprocessed the 5' RACE reads and gives no DNA. Its listing shows fewer than 400,000 distinct CDR3 sequences. Sequenced material: blood T cells: a sorted CD56 or NKG2C T cell subset, CD4+ or CD8+ T cells, or bulk PBMC T cells (not recorded which). The receptors shown here come from a man aged 18-70 years in good health.

The chain is built from TRBV7-9 and TRBJ2-3; TCRdb's assignment of TRBD1 cannot be checked, as there is no DNA. Germline lookup yields CDR1 SEHNR and CDR2 FQNEAQ (reference sequence). The CDR3 runs 15 residues. The chain's CDR3 is CASSPRRAPVDTQYF.

The rearrangement links TRBV28 to TRBJ1-2. Germline assignment: CDR1 MDHEN and CDR2 SYDVKM. The CDR3 runs 15 residues. The CDR3 spells CASSSQGPDLTGYTF.

This rearrangement joins TRBV3-1 to TRBJ1-4; as DNA is missing, the TRBD1 call by TCRdb cannot be tested. Germline loops: CDR1 LGHDT, CDR2 YNNKEL (reference sequence). The CDR3 is made up of 14 amino acids. This chain's CDR3 is CASSHGQGYEKLFF.

The chain is built from TRBV20-1 and TRBJ2-2. CDR1 is DFQATT, CDR2 SNEGSKA, per germline (reference sequence). The CDR3 is made up of 15 amino acids. CDR3 protein: CSATPFASNTGELFF.

The gene calls are TRBV28 and TRBJ2-4; TCRdb names TRBD1, which stays unverified in the absence of DNA. The germline V gene encodes CDR1 MDHEN and CDR2 SYDVKM. The CDR3 extends over 16 amino acids. CDR3 in amino acids: CASSLTGQGHKNIQYF.

This rearrangement joins TRBV20-1 to TRBJ2-5; TCRdb picks TRBD1, but there is no DNA to check that call. Germline V gene sequence: CDR1 DFQATT, CDR2 SNEGSKA (reference sequence). This CDR3 has 14 amino acids. The CDR3 reads CSAEKTGGSETQYF.

The V call is TRBV5-1, the J call TRBJ2-1; the TCRdb call, TRBD1, lacks DNA for checking. CDR1 is SGHRS and CDR2 is YFSETQ in the germline V gene. The CDR3 has 12 residues. The CDR3 reads CASSSKQGFLFF.

The chain recombines TRBV10-3 with TRBJ1-2; TCRdb's D gene call, TRBD1, goes unchecked for lack of DNA. Looked up from germline, CDR1 is ENHRY and CDR2 is SYGVKD. The CDR3 sequence is 15 residues long. CDR3 region: CAISESILQDYGYTF.

This sequence joins TRBV29-1 and TRBJ2-7; lacking DNA, the TRBD1 call made by TCRdb goes unchecked. CDR1 SQVTM and CDR2 ANQGSEA come from the germline V gene. The CDR3 runs to 15 residues. CDR3 in amino acids: CSVEARTGAGYEQYF.

J is TRBJ2-1 and V is TRBV11-2; TCRdb's D call of TRBD1 is untestable without DNA. Germline V gene lookup returns CDR1 SGHAT and CDR2 FQNNGV. The CDR3 sequence is 15 residues long. CDR3 protein: CASSLGGTGGNEQFF.

The chain uses TRBV29-1 and TRBJ2-1; TCRdb's D gene call, TRBD2, goes unchecked for lack of DNA. Germline V gene sequence: CDR1 SQVTM, CDR2 ANQGSEA. This CDR3 is built from 15 residues. CDR3 sequence: CSVGSLAGVPNEQFF.

The V call is TRBV20-1, the J call TRBJ2-3; there is no DNA to check the TCRdb D call of TRBD2. There are 16 residues in the CDR3. CDR1 is DFQATT and CDR2 is SNEGSKA in the germline V gene (reference sequence). CDR3 protein: CSARDISSGVPDTQYF.

The CDR3 sequence is CASSIDGGLMNTEAFF. The rearrangement joins TRBV19 to TRBJ1-1. Germline-derived CDR1 and CDR2 are LNHDA and SQIVND (reference sequence). The CDR3 consists of 16 residues.

The V call is TRBV19, the J call TRBJ2-2; the D call from TCRdb, TRBD1, cannot be confirmed without DNA. There are 18 residues in the CDR3. Germline values: CDR1 LNHDA, CDR2 SQIVND (reference sequence). The CDR3 loop is CASLPTYGTGTNTGELFF. The full variable domain, in which reference TRBV19 and TRBJ2-2 provide the parts outside the CDR3, is DGGITQSPKYLFRKEGQNVTLSCEQNLNHDAMYWYRQDPGQGLRLIYYSQIVNDFQKGDIAEGYSVSREKKESFPLTVTSAQKNPTAFYLCASLPTYGTGTNTGELFFGEGSRLTVL.

V is TRBV27 and J is TRBJ1-2; TCRdb's D call of TRBD1 is untestable without DNA. There are 16 residues in the CDR3. The germline V gene encodes CDR1 MNHEY and CDR2 SMNVEV (reference sequence). The CDR3 here is CASSLLTGFNFYGYTF.